This record concerns one TCR beta chain sequence. This sample was included in a study of blood T cell repertoires in COVID-19. Overall study: COVID-19 samples collected from the United States, Italy and Spain covered acute and convalescent phases.

Assay: immunoSEQ multiplex PCR; the TCRdb copy retains only in-frame clones and omits some. The sample includes around 93,000 clones, approximately 87% of them seen just once. The CDR3 length is 15 residues. V lost 3 bases to trimming and J lost 2 bases, with 14 bases between them. Germline V gene data show CDR1 as SNHLY and CDR2 as FYNNEI. V is TRBV2 and J is TRBJ2-7; no clear D gene. Sequenced input: peripheral blood. The clonotype was recovered from a human donor in a cohort sampled during active COVID-19. The CDR3 sequence: CASSDSAAFTYEQYF. In DNA form, the CDR3 reads TGTGCCAGCAGTGACTCGGCGGCCTTCACCTACGAGCAGTACTTC.